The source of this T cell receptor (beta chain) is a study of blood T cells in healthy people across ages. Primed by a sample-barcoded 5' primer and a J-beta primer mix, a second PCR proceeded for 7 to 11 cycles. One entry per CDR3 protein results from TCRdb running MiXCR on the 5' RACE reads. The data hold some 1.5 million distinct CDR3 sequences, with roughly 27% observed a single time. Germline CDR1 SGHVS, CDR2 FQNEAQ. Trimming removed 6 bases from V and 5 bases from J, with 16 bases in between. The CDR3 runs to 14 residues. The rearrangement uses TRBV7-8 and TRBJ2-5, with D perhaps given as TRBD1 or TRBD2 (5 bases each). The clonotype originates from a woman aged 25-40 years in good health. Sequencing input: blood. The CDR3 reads CASSKGAEGETQYF. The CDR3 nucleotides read TGTGCCAGCAGTAAAGGGGCTGAGGGGGAGACCCAGTACTTC.